Listed here are 5 T cell receptor beta chains from one sample, sequenced in a study of shared clonotypes between healthy human individuals. Measured with immunoSEQ multiplex PCR; TCRdb has only the in-frame clones, and not every one. The table records 850,000 to 1,200,000 clones, more than 65% of them present only once. Material for sequencing was memory CD4+ T cells sorted from blood. Noted subset: CD45RA-negative fraction. These receptor sequences come from a man aged 18 to 30 in good health.

The rearrangement links TRBV5-5 to TRBJ2-3; D call uncertain. The germline CDR1 and CDR2 sequences are SGHKS and YYEKEE (reference sequence). There are 16 residues in the CDR3. V lost 0 bases and J 2 bases, leaving 13 bases between the germline ends. CDR3 region: CASSLGGSQFTDTQYF. For the CDR3, the DNA is TGTGCCAGCAGCTTGGGAGGTAGCCAATTCACAGATACGCAGTATTTT.

The CDR3 protein is CASSESRSYEQFF. The CDR3 DNA is TGCGCCAGCAGTGAGTCTAGGAGCTATGAGCAGTTCTTC. The chain couples TRBV10-2 to TRBJ2-1; D is unclear. Germline V gene data show CDR1 as WSHSY and CDR2 as SAAADI. Trimming took 0 bases from V and 8 from J, leaving 8 bases between them. CDR3 length: 13 amino acids.

V is TRBV5-1 and J is TRBJ2-3; 11 nucleotides agree with TRBD2. Germline CDR1 and CDR2: SGHRS and YFSETQ. The CDR3 is made up of 18 amino acids. V lost 0 bases, J lost 0 bases, and 6 bases stayed unmatched. The CDR3 spells CASSLDPSGGPSTDTQYF. As DNA, the CDR3 is TGCGCCAGCAGCTTGGACCCTAGCGGGGGGCCGAGCACAGATACGCAGTATTTT.

The chain uses TRBV5-1 and TRBJ1-4; D might be TRBD1 (5 bases). The CDR3 extends over 15 amino acids. V was clipped by 2 bases and J by 5 bases, with 13 bases between them. The V gene's germline CDR1 is SGHRS and CDR2 YFSETQ. DNA of the CDR3: TGCGCCAGCAGCTTTGGGGCCAGCGCCAATGAAAAACTGTTTTTT. Protein sequence: CASSFGASANEKLFF.

The rearrangement links TRBV2 to TRBJ2-1; 10 bases are shared with TRBD2. The CDR3 consists of 15 residues. The ends lost 6 bases at V and 4 bases at J; junction bases unmatched: 6. CDR1 is SNHLY and CDR2 is FYNNEI in the germline V gene. The CDR3: CASRSGRVSYNEQFF. CDR3 bases: TGTGCCAGCAGAAGCGGGAGGGTTTCATACAATGAGCAGTTCTTC. Based on the CDR3 plus reference TRBV2 and TRBJ2-1, the full variable domain is EPEVTQTPSHQVTQMGQEVILRCVPISNHLYFYWYRQILGQKVEFLVSFYNNEISEKSEIFDDQFSVERPDGSNFTLKIRSTKLEDSAMYFCASRSGRVSYNEQFFGPGTRLTVL.